Sequencing of this T cell receptor beta chain was carried out in a study of blood T cell repertoires in COVID-19. All enrollees were about 18 to 89 years old and from 24 US areas. Categorization into cohorts depended on clinical history that participants reported. The assay was immunoSEQ multiplex PCR, and TCRdb's table has in-frame clones only and misses some. The sample includes about 240,000 clones, 87% of them seen just once. Sequenced: PBMCs or T cells enriched from blood (not recorded which). This receptor was taken from a woman in her twenties or thirties with acute COVID-19.

CDR3 nucleotide sequence: TGTGCCAGTAGTCAGGGGGCAGGCTCCTACGAGCAGTACTTC. Its translation: CASSQGAGSYEQYF. V and J are TRBV19 and TRBJ2-7; 8 bases match TRBD1. CDR1 and CDR2 (germline): LNHDA, SQIVND (reference sequence). This CDR3 has 14 residues. J lost 0 bases, V lost 5 bases, and 3 bases had no gene match. Full variable domain (rest looked up from reference TRBV19 and TRBJ2-7): DGGITQSPKYLFRKEGQNVTLSCEQNLNHDAMYWYRQDPGQGLRLIYYSQIVNDFQKGDIAEGYSVSREKKESFPLTVTSAQKNPTAFYLCASSQGAGSYEQYFGPGTRLTVT.